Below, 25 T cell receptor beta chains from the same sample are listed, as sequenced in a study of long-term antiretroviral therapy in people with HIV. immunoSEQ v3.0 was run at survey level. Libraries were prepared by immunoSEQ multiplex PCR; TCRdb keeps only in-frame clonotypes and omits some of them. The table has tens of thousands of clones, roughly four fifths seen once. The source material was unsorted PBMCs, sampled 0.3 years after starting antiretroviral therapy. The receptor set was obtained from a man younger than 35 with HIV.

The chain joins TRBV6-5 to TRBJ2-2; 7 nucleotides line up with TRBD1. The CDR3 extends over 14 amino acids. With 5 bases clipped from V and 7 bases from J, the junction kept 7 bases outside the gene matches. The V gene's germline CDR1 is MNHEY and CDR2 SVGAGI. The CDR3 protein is CASSKGQQYGELFF. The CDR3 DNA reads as TGTGCCAGCAGTAAGGGACAGCAATACGGGGAGCTGTTTTTT.

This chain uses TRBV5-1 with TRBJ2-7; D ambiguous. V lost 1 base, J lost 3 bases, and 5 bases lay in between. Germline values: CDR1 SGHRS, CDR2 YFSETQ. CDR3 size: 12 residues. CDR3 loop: CASSLSGYEQYF. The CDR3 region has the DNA TGCGCCAGCAGCTTGTCGGGCTACGAGCAGTACTTC.

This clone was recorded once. The CDR3 bases are TGTGCCAGCTCACGTGCAGCAGGGGCCTCCTACAATGAGCAGTTCTTC. Translating gives CASSRAAGASYNEQFF. The chain uses TRBV18 and TRBJ2-1; D is possibly TRBD1 (6 bases). There are 16 residues in the CDR3. The ends were cut back, 4 bases at V and 0 bases at J, with 13 bases in the middle. Germline V gives CDR1 KGHSH, CDR2 LQKENI.

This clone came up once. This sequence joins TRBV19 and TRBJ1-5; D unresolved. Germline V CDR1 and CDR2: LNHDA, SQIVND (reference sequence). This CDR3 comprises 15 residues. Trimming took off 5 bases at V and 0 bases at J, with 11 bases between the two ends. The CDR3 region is CASSSGSFSNQPQHF. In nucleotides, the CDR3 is TGTGCCAGTAGTTCAGGTTCTTTTAGCAATCAGCCCCAGCATTTT.

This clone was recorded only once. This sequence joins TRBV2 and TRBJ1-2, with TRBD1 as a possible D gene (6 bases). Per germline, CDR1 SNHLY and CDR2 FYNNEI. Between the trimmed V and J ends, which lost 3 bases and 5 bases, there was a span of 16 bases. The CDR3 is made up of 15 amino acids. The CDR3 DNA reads TGTGCCAGCAGTGAGGATACAGGAGGGGGATATGGCTACACCTTC. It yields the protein CASSEDTGGGYGYTF.

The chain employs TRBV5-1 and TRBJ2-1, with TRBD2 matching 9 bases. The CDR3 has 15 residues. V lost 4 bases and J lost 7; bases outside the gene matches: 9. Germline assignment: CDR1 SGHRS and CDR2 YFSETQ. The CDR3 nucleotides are TGCGCCAGCAGCCCACTAGCGGGCACTCCGAATGAGCAGTTCTTC. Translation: CASSPLAGTPNEQFF.

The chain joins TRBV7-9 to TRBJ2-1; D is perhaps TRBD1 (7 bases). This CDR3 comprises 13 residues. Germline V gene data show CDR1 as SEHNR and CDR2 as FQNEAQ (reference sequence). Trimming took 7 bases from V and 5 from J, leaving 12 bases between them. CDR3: CASKRGTDNEQFF. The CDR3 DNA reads TGTGCCAGCAAACGGGGGACAGACAATGAGCAGTTCTTC.

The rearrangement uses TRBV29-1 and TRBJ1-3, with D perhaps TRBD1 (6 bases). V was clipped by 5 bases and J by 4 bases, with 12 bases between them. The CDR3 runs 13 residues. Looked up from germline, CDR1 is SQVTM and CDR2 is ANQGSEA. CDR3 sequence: CSVLTGSGNTIYF. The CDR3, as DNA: TGCAGCGTTTTAACAGGGTCCGGAAACACCATATATTTT.

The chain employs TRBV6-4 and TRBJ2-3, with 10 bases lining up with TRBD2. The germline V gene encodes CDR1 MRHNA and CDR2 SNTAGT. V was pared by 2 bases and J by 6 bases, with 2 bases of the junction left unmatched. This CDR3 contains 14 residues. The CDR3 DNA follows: TGTGCCAGCAGTGACGGGGGACTAGCGGATACGCAGTATTTT. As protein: CASSDGGLADTQYF.

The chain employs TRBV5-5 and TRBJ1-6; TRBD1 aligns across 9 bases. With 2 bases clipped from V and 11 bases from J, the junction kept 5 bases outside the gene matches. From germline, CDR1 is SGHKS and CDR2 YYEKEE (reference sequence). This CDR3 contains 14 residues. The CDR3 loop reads CASSFWDRDAPLHF. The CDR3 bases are TGTGCCAGCAGCTTTTGGGACAGGGATGCACCCCTCCACTTT. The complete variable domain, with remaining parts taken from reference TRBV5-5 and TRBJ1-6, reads DAGVTQSPTHLIKTRGQQVTLRCSPISGHKSVSWYQQVLGQGPQFIFQYYEKEERGRGNFPDRFSARQFPNYSSELNVNALLLGDSALYLCASSFWDRDAPLHFGNGTRLTVT.

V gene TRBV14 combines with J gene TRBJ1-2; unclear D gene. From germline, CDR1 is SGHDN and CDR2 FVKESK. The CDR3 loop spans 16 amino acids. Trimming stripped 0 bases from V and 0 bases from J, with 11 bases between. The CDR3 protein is CASSQDVGLANYGYTF. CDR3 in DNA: TGTGCCAGCAGCCAAGATGTGGGGTTAGCTAACTATGGCTACACCTTC.

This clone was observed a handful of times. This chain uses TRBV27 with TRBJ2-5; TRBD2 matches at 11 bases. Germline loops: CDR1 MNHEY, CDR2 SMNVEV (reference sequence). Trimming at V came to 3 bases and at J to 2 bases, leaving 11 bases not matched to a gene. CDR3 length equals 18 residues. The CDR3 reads CASSLYTPGLAVQETQYF. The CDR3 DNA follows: TGTGCCAGCAGTTTGTACACCCCGGGACTAGCGGTACAAGAGACCCAGTACTTC.

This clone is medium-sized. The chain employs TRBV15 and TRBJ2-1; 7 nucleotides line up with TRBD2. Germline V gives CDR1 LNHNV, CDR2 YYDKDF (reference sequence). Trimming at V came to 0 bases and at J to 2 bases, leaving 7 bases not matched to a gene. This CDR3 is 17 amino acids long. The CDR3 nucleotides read TGTGCCACCAGCAGAGATGGGGAGGGCCGGGCCTACAATGAGCAGTTCTTC. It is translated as CATSRDGEGRAYNEQFF.

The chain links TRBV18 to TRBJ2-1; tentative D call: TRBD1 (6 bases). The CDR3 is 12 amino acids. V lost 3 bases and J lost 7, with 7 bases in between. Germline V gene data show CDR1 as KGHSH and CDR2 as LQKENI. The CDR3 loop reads CASSPQGNEQFF. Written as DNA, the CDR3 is TGTGCCAGCTCACCTCAGGGGAATGAGCAGTTCTTC.

Here the CDR3 reads CASSEAVTAAGYTF. Written as DNA, the CDR3 is TGTGCCAGCAGTGAAGCCGTCACGGCAGCCGGCTACACCTTC. The genes are TRBV6-1 and TRBJ1-2; no definite D call. Per the germline V gene, CDR1 is MNHNS and CDR2 is SASEGT. The CDR3 consists of 14 residues. The ends were cut back, 0 bases at V and 8 bases at J, with 13 bases in the middle.

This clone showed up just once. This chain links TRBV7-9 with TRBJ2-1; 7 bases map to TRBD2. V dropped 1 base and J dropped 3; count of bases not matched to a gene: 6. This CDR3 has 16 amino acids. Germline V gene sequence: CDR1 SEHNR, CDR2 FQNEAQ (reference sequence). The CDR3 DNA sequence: TGTGCCAGCAGCTTAGATGGCGGGGGAATCTACAATGAGCAGTTCTTC. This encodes CASSLDGGGIYNEQFF.

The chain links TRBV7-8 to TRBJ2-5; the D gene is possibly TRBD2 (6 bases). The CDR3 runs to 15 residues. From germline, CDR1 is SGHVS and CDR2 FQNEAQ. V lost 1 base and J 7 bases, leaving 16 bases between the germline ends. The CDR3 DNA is TGTGCCAGCAGCTTAGGAGGCGGACTACCGGCGACCCAGTACTTC. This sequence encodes CASSLGGGLPATQYF.

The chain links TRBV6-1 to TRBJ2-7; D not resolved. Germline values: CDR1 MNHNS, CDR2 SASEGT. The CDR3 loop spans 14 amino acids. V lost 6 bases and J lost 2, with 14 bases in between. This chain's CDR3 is CASSKEDGAYEQYF. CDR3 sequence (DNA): TGTGCCAGCAGCAAAGAGGACGGTGCCTACGAGCAGTACTTC.

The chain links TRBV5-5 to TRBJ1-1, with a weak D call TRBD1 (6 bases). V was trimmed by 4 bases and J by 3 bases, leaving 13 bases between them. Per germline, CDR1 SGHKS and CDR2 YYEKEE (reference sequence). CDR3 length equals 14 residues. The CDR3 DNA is TGTGCCAGCAGCCAGCAGGGGCGGGACACTGAAGCTTTCTTT. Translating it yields CASSQQGRDTEAFF. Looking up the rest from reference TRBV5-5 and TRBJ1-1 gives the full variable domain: DAGVTQSPTHLIKTRGQQVTLRCSPISGHKSVSWYQQVLGQGPQFIFQYYEKEERGRGNFPDRFSARQFPNYSSELNVNALLLGDSALYLCASSQQGRDTEAFFGQGTRLTVV.

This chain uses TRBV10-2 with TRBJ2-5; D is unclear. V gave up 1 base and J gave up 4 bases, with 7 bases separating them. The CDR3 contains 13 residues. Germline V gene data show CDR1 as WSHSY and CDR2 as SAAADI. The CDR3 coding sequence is TGCGCCAGCAGTGAGTTAGTAGGAGAGACCCAGTACTTC. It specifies CASSELVGETQYF.

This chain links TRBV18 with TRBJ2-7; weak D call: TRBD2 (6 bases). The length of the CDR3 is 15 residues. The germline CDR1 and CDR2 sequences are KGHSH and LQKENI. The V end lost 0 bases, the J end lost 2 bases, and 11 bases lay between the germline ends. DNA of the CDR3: TGTGCCAGCTCACCACCGCCGGGCGGGACCTACGAGCAGTACTTC. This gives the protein CASSPPPGGTYEQYF.

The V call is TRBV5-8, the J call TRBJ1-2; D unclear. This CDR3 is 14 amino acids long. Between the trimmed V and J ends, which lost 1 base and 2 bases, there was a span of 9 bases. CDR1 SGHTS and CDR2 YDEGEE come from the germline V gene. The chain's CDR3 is CASSLPPTNYGYTF. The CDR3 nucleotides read TGTGCCAGCAGCTTGCCCCCCACCAACTATGGCTACACCTTC.

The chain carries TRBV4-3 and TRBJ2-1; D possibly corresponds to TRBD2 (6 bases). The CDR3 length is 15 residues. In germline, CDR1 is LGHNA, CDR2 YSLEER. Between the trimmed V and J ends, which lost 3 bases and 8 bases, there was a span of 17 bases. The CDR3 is CASSHGEWEVHEQFF. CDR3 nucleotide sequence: TGCGCCAGCAGCCATGGGGAATGGGAGGTCCATGAGCAGTTCTTC.

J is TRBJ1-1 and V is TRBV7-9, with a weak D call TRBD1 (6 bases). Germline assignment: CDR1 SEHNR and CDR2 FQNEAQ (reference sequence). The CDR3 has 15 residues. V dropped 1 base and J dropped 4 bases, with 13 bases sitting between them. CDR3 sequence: CASSLVQGRGTEAFF. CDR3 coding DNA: TGTGCCAGCAGCTTAGTACAGGGACGGGGCACTGAAGCTTTCTTT.

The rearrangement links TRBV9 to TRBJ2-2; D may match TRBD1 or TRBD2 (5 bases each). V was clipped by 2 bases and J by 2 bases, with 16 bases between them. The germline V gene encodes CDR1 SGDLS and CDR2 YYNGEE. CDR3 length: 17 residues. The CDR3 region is CASSVHPGPLNTGELFF. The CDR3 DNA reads TGTGCCAGCAGCGTGCATCCGGGACCGCTAAACACCGGGGAGCTGTTTTTT.